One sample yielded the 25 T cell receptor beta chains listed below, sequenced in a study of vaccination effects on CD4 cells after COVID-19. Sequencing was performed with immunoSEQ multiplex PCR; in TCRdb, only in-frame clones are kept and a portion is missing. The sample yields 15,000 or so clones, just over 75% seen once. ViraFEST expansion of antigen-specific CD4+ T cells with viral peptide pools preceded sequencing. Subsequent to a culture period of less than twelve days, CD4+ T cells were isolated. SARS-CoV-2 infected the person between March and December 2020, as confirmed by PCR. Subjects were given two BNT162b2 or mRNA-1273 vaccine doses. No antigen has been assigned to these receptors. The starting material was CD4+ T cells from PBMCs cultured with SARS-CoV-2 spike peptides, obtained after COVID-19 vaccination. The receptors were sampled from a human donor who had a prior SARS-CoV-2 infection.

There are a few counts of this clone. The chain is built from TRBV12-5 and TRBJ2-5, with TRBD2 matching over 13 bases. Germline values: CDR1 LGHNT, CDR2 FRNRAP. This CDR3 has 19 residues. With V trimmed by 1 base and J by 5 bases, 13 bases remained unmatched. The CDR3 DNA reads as TGTGCTAGTGGTTTGGCCCCGAGACTAGCGGGGGGATCTGGTGAGACCCAGTACTTC. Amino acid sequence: CASGLAPRLAGGSGETQYF.

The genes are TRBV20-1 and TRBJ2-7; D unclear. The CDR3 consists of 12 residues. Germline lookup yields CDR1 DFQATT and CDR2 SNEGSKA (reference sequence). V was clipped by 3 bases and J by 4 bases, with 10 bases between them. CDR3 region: CSASPHTYEQYF. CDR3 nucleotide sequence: TGCAGTGCTAGTCCCCACACATACGAGCAGTACTTC.

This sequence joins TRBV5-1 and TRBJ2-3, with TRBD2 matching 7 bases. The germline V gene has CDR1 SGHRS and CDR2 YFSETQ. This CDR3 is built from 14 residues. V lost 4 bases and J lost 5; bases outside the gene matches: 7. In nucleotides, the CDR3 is TGCGCCAGCAGCCCGCAGACGGGGGGAGATACGCAGTATTTT. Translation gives CASSPQTGGDTQYF. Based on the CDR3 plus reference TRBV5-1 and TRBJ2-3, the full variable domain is KAGVTQTPRYLIKTRGQQVTLSCSPISGHRSVSWYQQTPGQGLQFLFEYFSETQRNKGNFPGRFSGRQFSNSRSEMNVSTLELGDSALYLCASSPQTGGDTQYFGPGTRLTVL.

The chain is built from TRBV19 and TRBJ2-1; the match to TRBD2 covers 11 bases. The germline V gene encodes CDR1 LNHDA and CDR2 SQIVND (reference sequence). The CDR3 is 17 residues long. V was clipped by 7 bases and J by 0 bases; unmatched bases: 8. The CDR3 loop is CASMGLAGGNSYNEQFF. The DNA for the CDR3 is TGTGCCAGTATGGGGCTAGCGGGGGGAAACTCCTACAATGAGCAGTTCTTC. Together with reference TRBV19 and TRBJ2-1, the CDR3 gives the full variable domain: DGGITQSPKYLFRKEGQNVTLSCEQNLNHDAMYWYRQDPGQGLRLIYYSQIVNDFQKGDIAEGYSVSREKKESFPLTVTSAQKNPTAFYLCASMGLAGGNSYNEQFFGPGTRLTVL.

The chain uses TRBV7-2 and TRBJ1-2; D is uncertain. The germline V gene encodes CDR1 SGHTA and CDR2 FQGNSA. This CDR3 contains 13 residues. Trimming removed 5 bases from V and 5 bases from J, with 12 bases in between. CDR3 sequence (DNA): TGTGCCAGCAGCCGTGGGCTGCTATATGGCTACACCTTC. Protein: CASSRGLLYGYTF. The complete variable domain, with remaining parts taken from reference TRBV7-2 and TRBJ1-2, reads GAGVSQSPSNKVTEKGKDVELRCDPISGHTALYWYRQSLGQGLEFLIYFQGNSAPDKSGLPSDRFSAERTGGSVSTLTIQRTQQEDSAVYLCASSRGLLYGYTFGSGTRLTVV.

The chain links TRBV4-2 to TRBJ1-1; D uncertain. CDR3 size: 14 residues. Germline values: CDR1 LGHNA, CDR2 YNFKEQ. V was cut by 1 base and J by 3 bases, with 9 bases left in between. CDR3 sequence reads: CASSQGGVYTEAFF. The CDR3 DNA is TGTGCCAGCAGCCAAGGGGGAGTGTACACTGAAGCTTTCTTT.

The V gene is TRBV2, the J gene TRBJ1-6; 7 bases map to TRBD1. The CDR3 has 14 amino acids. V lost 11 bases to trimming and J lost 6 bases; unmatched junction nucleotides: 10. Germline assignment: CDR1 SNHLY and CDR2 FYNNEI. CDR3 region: CALMKGQPNSPLHF. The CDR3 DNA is TGTGCCCTTATGAAGGGACAGCCTAATTCACCCCTCCACTTT.

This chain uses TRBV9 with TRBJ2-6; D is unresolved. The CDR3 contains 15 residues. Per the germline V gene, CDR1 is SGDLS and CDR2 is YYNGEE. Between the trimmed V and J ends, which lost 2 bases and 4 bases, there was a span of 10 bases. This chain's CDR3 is CASSVLGRGANVLTF. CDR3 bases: TGTGCCAGCAGCGTGTTGGGCCGCGGGGCCAACGTCCTGACTTTC.

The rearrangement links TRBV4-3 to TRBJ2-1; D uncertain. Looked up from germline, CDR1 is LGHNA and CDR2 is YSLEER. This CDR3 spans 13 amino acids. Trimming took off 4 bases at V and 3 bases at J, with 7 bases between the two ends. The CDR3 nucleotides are TGCGCCAGCAGCCCAGGTGTCTACAATGAGCAGTTCTTC. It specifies CASSPGVYNEQFF.

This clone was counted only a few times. CDR3 sequence reads: CASSLAGVSYNEQFF. The CDR3 nucleotides are TGTGCCAGCAGCTTAGCGGGAGTCTCCTACAATGAGCAGTTCTTC. The genes are TRBV7-3 and TRBJ2-1; the match to TRBD2 covers 7 bases. This CDR3 has 15 amino acids. The germline CDR1 and CDR2 sequences are SGHTA and FQGTGA. The V and J ends lost 2 bases and 0 bases, in that order; junction bases with no gene match: 1.

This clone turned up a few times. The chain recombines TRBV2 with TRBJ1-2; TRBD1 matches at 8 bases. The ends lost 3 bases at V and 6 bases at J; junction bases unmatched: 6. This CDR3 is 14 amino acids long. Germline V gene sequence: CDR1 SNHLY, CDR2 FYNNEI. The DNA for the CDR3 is TGTGCCAGCAGTGAGGCAGGGGGCATGGATGGCTACACCTTC. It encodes CASSEAGGMDGYTF.

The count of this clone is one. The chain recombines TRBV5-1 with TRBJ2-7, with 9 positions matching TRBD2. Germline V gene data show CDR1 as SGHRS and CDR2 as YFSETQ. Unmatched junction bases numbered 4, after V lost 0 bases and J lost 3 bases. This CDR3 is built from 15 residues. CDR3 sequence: CASSLAGREGYEQYF. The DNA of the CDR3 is TGCGCCAGCAGCTTGGCCGGGCGGGAGGGCTACGAGCAGTACTTC.

The CDR3 protein is CASSLSPAGDTDTQYF. The CDR3 DNA follows: TGTGCCAGCAGCTTGAGTCCAGCGGGAGACACAGATACGCAGTATTTT. This chain connects TRBV5-6 to TRBJ2-3; 8 bases are a match to TRBD2. CDR3 length: 16 residues. J gave up 2 bases and V 1 base, and 6 bases lay outside the gene matches. Germline V gives CDR1 SGHDT, CDR2 YYEEEE. The whole variable domain, remainder taken from reference TRBV5-6 and TRBJ2-3, is DAGVTQSPTHLIKTRGQQVTLRCSPKSGHDTVSWYQQALGQGPQFIFQYYEEEERQRGNFPDRFSGHQFPNYSSELNVNALLLGDSALYLCASSLSPAGDTDTQYFGPGTRLTVL.

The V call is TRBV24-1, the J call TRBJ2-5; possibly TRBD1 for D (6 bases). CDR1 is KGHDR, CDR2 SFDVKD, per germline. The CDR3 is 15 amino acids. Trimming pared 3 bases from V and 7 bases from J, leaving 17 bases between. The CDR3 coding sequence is TGTGCCACCAGTGATCCGAAACAGGGCTTAGGGACCCAGTACTTC. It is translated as CATSDPKQGLGTQYF.

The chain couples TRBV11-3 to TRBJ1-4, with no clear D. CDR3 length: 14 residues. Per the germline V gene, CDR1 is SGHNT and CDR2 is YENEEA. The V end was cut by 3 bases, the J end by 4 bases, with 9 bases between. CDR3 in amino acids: CASSFGLSNEKLFF. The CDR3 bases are TGTGCCAGCAGCTTTGGGCTGAGTAATGAAAAACTGTTTTTT.

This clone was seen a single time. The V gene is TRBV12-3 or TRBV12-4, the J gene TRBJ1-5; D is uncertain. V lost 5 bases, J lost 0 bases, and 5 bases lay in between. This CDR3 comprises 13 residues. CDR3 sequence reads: CASSAYSNQPQHF. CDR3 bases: TGTGCCAGCAGTGCCTATAGCAATCAGCCCCAGCATTTT.

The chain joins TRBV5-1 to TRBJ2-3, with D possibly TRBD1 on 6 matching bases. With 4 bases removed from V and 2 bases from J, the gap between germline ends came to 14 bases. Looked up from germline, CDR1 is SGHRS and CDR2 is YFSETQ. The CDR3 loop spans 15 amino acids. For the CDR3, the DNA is TGCGCCAGCAGCAGACTGGGGGCCATCACAGATACGCAGTATTTT. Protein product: CASSRLGAITDTQYF.

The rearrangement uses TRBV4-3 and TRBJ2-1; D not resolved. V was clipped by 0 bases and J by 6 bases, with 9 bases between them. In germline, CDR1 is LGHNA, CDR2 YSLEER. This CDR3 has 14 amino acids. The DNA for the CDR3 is TGCGCCAGCAGCCAAGACCGTTGGGGCAATGAGCAGTTCTTC. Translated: CASSQDRWGNEQFF.

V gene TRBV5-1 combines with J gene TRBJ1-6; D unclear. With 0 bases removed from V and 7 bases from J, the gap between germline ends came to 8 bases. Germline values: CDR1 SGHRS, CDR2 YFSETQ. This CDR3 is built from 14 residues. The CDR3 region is CASSLAGRNSPLHF. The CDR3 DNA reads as TGCGCCAGCAGCTTGGCCGGCAGGAATTCACCCCTCCACTTT.

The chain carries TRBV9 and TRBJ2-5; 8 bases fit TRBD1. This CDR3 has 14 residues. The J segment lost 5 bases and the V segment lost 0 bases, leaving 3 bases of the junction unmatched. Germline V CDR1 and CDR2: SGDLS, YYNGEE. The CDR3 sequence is CASSVVWTGETQYF. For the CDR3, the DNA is TGTGCCAGCAGCGTAGTTTGGACAGGGGAGACCCAGTACTTC.

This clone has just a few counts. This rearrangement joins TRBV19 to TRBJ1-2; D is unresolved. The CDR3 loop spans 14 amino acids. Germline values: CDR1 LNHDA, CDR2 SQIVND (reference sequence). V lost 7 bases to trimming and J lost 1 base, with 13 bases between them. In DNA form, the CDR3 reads TGTGCCAGTACCTATAATCGAAATAACTATGGCTACACCTTC. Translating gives CASTYNRNNYGYTF. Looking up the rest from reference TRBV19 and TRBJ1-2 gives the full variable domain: DGGITQSPKYLFRKEGQNVTLSCEQNLNHDAMYWYRQDPGQGLRLIYYSQIVNDFQKGDIAEGYSVSREKKESFPLTVTSAQKNPTAFYLCASTYNRNNYGYTFGSGTRLTVV.

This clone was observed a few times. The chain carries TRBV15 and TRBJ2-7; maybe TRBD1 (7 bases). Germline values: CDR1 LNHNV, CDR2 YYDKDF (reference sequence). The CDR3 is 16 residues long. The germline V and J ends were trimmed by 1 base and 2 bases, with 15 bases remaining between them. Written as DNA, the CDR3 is TGTGCCACCAGCAGAGGACAGGGACTGACGACCTACGAGCAGTACTTC. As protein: CATSRGQGLTTYEQYF.

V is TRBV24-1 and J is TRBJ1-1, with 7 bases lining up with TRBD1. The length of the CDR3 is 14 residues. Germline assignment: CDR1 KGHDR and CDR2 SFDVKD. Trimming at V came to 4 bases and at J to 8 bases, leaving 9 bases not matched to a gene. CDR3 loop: CATSELTGLNEAFF. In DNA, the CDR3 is TGTGCCACCAGTGAACTGACAGGGTTGAACGAAGCTTTCTTT.

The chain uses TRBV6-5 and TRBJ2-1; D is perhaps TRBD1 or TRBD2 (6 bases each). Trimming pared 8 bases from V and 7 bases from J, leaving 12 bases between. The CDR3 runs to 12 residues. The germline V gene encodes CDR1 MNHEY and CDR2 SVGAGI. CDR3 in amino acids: CASLGGGNEQFF. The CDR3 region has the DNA TGTGCCAGCCTAGGGGGAGGAAATGAGCAGTTCTTC.

CDR3 in amino acids: CASSRGGGLAIEQETQYF. CDR3 DNA: TGTGCCAGCAGCCGAGGGGGGGGACTAGCGATCGAACAAGAGACCCAGTACTTC. The chain joins TRBV4-2 to TRBJ2-5; 10 bases map to TRBD2. With V trimmed by 4 bases and J by 2 bases, 13 bases remained unmatched. CDR3 length: 18 residues. Germline V lookup: CDR1 LGHNA, CDR2 YNFKEQ.